The entry below gives a single T cell receptor beta chain sequence along with its context. Its antigen is not identified. It was with random hexamers that 0.5 to 1 ug RNA was reverse transcribed. TCRdb reanalysed the immunoSEQ multiplex PCR reads using MiXCR and keeps one entry per CDR3 protein. The sample consists of about 250,000 distinct CDR3 sequences, 90% to 95% of them appearing once. These data originate in a study of CD8 T cells in Susac syndrome. Study-level points and caveats: The study recognized that the number of individuals in its TCR sequencing and HLA analysis was relatively small.

The CDR3 totals 17 residues. Germline values: CDR1 SGHVS, CDR2 FQNEAQ. The V and J ends lost 0 bases and 2 bases respectively, with 16 bases between them. Treatment-naive patients with stable or active relapsing-remitting disease served as multiple sclerosis controls. The rearrangement joins TRBV7-8 to TRBJ1-1; TRBD1 might be the D (6 bases). The TCR comes from a human donor with multiple sclerosis. The sample comprised CD4+ T cells from PBMCs. CDR3 in amino acids: CASSLAQGWLVNTEAFF. As DNA, the CDR3 is TGTGCCAGCAGCTTAGCCCAGGGGTGGCTGGTCAACACTGAAGCTTTCTTT.